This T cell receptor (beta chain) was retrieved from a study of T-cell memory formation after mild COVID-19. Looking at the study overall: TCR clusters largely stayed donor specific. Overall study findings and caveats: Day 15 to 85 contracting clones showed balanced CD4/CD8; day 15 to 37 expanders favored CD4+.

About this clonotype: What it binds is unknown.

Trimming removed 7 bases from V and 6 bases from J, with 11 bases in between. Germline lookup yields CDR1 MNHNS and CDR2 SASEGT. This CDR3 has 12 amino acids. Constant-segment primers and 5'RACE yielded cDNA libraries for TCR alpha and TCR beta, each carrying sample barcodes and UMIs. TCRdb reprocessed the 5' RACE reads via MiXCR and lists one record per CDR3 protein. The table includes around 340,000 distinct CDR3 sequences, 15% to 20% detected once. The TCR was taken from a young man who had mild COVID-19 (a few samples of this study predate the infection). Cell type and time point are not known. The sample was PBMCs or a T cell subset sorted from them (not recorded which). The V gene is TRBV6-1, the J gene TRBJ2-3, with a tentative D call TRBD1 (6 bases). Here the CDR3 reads CASTGTRDTQYF. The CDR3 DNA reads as TGTGCCAGCACCGGGACACGGGATACGCAGTATTTT.